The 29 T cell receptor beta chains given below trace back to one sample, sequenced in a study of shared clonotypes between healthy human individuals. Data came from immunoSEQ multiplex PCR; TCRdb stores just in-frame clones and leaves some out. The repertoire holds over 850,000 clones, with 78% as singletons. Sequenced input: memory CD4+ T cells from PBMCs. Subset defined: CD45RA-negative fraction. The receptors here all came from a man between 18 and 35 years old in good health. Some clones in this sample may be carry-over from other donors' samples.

CDR3 amino acids: CASSFPGSYEQYF. The CDR3 nucleotides read TGTGCCAGCAGCTTCCCTGGTTCCTACGAGCAGTACTTC. The rearrangement joins TRBV5-8 to TRBJ2-7; no clear D gene. The CDR3 is 13 residues long. Germline CDR1 reads SGHTS; CDR2 reads YDEGEE. Trimming removed 2 bases at V and 1 base at J, with 7 bases between.

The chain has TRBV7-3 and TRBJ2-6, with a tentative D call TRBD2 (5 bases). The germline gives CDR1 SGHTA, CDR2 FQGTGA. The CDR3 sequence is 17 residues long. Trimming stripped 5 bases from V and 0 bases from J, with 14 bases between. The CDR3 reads CASSHSRESSGANVLTF. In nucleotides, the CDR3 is TGTGCCAGCAGCCACTCCCGGGAAAGCTCTGGGGCCAACGTCCTGACTTTC.

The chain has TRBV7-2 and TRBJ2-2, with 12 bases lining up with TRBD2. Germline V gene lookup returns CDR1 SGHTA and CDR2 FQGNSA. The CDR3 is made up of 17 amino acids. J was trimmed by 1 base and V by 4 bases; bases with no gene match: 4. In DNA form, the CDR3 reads TGTGCCAGCAGCTACACGACTAGCGGGAGGAACACCGGGGAGCTGTTTTTT. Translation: CASSYTTSGRNTGELFF.

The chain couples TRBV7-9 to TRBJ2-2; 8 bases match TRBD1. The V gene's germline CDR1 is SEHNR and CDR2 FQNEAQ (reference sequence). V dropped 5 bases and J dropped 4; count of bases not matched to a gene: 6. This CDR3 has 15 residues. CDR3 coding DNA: TGTGCCAGCAGCAAGGACAGGGTAGGCACCGGGGAGCTGTTTTTT. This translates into CASSKDRVGTGELFF.

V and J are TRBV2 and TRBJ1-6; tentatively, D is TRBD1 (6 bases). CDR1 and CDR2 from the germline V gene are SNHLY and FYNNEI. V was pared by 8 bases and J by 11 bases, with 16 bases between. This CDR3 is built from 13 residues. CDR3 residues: CASGQGNVAPLHF. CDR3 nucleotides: TGTGCCAGCGGGCAGGGGAATGTGGCACCCCTCCACTTT.

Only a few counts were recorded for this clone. The CDR3 nucleotides read TGTGCCAGCAGGGCCACCCCAAACACTGAAGCTTTCTTT. This encodes CASRATPNTEAFF. V is TRBV6-1 and J is TRBJ1-1, with unresolved D. Germline values: CDR1 MNHNS, CDR2 SASEGT. The CDR3 totals 13 residues. V lost 6 bases, J lost 2 bases, and 10 bases lay in between.

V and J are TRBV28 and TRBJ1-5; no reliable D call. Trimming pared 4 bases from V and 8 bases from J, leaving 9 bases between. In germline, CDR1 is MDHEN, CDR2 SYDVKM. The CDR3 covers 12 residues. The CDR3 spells CASSYEVEPQHF. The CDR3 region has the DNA TGTGCCAGCAGTTATGAGGTGGAGCCCCAGCATTTT.

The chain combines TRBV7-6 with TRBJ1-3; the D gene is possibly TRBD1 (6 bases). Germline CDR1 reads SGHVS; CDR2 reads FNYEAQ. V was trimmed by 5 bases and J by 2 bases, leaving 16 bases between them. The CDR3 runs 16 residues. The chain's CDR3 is CASSPQQGNTGNTIYF. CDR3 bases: TGTGCCAGCAGCCCTCAACAGGGCAATACTGGAAACACCATATATTTT.

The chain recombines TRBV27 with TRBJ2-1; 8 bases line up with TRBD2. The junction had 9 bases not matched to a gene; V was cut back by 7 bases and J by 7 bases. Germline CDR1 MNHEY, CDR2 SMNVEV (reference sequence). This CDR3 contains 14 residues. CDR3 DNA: TGTGCCAGCACGCCAGCGGGAGTGTGGAATGAGCAGTTCTTC. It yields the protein CASTPAGVWNEQFF.

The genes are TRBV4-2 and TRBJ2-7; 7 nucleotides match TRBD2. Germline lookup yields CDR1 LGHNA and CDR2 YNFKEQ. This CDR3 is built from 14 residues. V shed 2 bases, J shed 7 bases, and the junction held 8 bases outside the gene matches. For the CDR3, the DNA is TGTGCCAGCAGCCAACGAGGGAGGGCCGGTGAGCAGTACTTC. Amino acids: CASSQRGRAGEQYF.

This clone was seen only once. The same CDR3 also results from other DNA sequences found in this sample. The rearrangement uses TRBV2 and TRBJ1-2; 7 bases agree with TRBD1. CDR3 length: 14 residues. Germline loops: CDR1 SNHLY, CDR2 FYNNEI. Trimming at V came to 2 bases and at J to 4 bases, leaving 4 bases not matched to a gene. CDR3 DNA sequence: TGTGCCAGCAGTGAACAGGGGGGGATCTATGGCTACACCTTC. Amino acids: CASSEQGGIYGYTF.

The CDR3 sequence is CASSLMRSDTQYF. The CDR3 DNA sequence: TGTGCCAGCAGCTTAATGAGGTCAGATACGCAGTATTTT. The chain links TRBV7-3 to TRBJ2-3; D is unresolved. The length of the CDR3 is 13 residues. V was shortened by 1 base and J by 4 bases, with 6 bases between the two germline ends. Germline CDR1 SGHTA, CDR2 FQGTGA.

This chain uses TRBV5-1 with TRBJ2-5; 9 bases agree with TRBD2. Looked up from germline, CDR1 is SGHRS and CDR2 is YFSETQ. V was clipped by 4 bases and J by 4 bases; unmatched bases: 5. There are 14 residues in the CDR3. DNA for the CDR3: TGCGCCAGCAGCGGGGGAGCGGGGGGAGAGACCCAGTACTTC. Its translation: CASSGGAGGETQYF.

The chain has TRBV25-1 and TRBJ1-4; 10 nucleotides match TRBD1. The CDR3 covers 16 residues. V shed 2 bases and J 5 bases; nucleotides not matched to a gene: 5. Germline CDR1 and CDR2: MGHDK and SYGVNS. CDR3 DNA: TGTGCCAGCAGTGAAATGGGACAGGGGCCCAATGAAAAACTGTTTTTT. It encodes CASSEMGQGPNEKLFF.

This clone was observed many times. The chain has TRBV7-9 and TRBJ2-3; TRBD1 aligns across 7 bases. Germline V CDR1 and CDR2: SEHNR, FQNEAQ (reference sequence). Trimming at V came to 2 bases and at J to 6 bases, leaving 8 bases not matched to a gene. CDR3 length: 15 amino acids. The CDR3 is CASSLTTGKADTQYF. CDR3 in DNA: TGTGCCAGCAGCTTAACGACAGGGAAGGCGGATACGCAGTATTTT. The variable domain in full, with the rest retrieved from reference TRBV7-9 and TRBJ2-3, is DTGVSQNPRHKITKRGQNVTFRCDPISEHNRLYWYRQTLGQGPEFLTYFQNEAQLEKSRLLSDRFSAERPKGSFSTLEIQRTEQGDSAMYLCASSLTTGKADTQYFGPGTRLTVL.

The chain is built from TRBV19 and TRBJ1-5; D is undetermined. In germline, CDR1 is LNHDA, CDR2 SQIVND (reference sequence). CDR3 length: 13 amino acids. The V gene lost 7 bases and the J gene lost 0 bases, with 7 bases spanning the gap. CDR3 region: CASKRASNQPQHF. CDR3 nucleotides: TGTGCCAGTAAAAGGGCTAGCAATCAGCCCCAGCATTTT.

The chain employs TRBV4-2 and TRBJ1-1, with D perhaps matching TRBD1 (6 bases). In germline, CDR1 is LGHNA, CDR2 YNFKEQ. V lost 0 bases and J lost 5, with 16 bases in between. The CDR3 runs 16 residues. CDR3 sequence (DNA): TGTGCCAGCAGCCAAGATTTGTGGGGGGCGCGGACTGAAGCTTTCTTT. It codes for CASSQDLWGARTEAFF.

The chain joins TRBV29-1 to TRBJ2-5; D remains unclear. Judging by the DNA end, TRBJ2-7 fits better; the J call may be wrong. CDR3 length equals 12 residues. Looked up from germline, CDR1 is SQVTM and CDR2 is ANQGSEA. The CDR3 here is CSVTDGSYEQYF. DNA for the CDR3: TGCAGCGTAACGGACGGTTCCTACGAGCAGTACTTC.

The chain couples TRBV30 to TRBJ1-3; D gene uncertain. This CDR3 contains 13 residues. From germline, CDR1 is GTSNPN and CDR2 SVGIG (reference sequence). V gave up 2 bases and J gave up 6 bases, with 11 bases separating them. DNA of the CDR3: TGTGCCTGGAGTTTGCGGTTACAAAACACCATATATTTT. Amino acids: CAWSLRLQNTIYF.

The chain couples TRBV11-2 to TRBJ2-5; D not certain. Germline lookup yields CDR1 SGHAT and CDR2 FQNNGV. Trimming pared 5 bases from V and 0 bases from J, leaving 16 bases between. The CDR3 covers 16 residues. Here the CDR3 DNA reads TGTGCCAGCAGCGTAGCACGGGCCCTGTACCAAGAGACCCAGTACTTC. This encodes CASSVARALYQETQYF.

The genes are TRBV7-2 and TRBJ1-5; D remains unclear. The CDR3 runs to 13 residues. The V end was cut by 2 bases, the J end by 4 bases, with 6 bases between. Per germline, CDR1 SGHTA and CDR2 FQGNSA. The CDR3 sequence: CASSLNLNQPQHF. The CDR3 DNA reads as TGTGCCAGCAGCTTAAACCTTAATCAGCCCCAGCATTTT. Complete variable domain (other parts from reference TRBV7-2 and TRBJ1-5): GAGVSQSPSNKVTEKGKDVELRCDPISGHTALYWYRQSLGQGLEFLIYFQGNSAPDKSGLPSDRFSAERTGGSVSTLTIQRTQQEDSAVYLCASSLNLNQPQHFGDGTRLSIL.

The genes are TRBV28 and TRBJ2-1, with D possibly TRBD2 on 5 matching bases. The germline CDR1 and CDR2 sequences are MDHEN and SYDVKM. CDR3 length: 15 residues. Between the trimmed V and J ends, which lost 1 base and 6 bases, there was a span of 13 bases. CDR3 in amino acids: CASSLSGSQTNEQFF. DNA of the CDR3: TGTGCCAGCAGTTTATCGGGGAGCCAAACCAATGAGCAGTTCTTC.

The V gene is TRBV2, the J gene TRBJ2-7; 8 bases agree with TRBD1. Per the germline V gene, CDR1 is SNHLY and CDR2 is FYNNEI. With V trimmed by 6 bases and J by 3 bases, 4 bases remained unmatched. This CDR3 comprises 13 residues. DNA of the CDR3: TGTGCCAGCAGCTTCGGACAGGGCTACGAGCAGTACTTC. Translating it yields CASSFGQGYEQYF. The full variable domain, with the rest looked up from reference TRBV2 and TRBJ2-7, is EPEVTQTPSHQVTQMGQEVILRCVPISNHLYFYWYRQILGQKVEFLVSFYNNEISEKSEIFDDQFSVERPDGSNFTLKIRSTKLEDSAMYFCASSFGQGYEQYFGPGTRLTVT.

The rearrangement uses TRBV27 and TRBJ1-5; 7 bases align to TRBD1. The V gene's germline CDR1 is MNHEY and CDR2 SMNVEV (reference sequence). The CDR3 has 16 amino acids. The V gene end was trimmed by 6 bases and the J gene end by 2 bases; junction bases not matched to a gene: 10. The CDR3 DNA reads TGTGCCAGCAGCCTACAGGGGTCGGTTGGCAATCAGCCCCAGCATTTT. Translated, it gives CASSLQGSVGNQPQHF.

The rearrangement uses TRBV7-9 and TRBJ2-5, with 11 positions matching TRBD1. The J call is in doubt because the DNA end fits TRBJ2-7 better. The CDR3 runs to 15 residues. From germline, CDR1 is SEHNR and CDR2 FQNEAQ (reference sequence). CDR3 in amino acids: CASSEGQGARDEQYF. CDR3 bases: TGTGCCAGCAGCGAAGGACAGGGGGCGCGGGACGAGCAGTACTTC.

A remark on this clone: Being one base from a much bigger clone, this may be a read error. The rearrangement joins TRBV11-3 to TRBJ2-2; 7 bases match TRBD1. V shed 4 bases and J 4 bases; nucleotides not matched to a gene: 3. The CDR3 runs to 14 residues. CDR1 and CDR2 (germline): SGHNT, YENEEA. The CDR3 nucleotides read TGTGCCAGCAGCTCTCGACAGGGCACCGGGGAGCTGTTTTTT. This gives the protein CASSSRQGTGELFF.

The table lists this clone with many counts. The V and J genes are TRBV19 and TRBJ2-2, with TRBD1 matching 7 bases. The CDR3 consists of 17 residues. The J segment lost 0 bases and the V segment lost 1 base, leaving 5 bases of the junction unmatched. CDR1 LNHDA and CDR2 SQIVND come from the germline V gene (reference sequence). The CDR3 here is CASSIVGQASNTGELFF. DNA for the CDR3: TGTGCCAGTAGTATAGTCGGACAGGCGTCGAACACCGGGGAGCTGTTTTTT.

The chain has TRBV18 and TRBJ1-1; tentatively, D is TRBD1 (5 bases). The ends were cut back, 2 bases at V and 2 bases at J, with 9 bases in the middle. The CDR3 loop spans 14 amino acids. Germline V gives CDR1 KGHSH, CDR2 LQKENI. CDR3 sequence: CASSPAGGNTEAFF. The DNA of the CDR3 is TGTGCCAGCTCACCAGCCGGGGGTAACACTGAAGCTTTCTTT.

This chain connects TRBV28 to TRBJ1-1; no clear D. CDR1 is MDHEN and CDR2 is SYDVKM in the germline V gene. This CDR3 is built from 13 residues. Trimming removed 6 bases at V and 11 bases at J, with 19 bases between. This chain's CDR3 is CASRTLASIRAFF. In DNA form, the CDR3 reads TGTGCCAGCAGAACCCTGGCCTCGATTCGGGCTTTCTTT.